This T cell receptor beta chain is drawn from a study of T cell responses to AZD1222 COVID-19 vaccine. Only in-frame clones appear in the TCRdb table, and some are missing; sequencing was by immunoSEQ multiplex PCR. The sample yields 150,000 or so clones, 90% to 95% seen once. Germline loops: CDR1 KGHSH, CDR2 LQKENI. This CDR3 contains 14 residues. V lost 3 bases and J 4 bases, leaving 10 bases between the germline ends. The clonotype originates from an adult who received the AZD1222 COVID-19 vaccine. The sample here was peripheral blood, taken 28 days after the second AZD1222 dose. This sequence joins TRBV18 and TRBJ2-1, with D hard to call. The CDR3 DNA reads as TGTGCCAGCTCACCGAGTCAGCTTTACAATGAGCAGTTCTTC. It yields the protein CASSPSQLYNEQFF.